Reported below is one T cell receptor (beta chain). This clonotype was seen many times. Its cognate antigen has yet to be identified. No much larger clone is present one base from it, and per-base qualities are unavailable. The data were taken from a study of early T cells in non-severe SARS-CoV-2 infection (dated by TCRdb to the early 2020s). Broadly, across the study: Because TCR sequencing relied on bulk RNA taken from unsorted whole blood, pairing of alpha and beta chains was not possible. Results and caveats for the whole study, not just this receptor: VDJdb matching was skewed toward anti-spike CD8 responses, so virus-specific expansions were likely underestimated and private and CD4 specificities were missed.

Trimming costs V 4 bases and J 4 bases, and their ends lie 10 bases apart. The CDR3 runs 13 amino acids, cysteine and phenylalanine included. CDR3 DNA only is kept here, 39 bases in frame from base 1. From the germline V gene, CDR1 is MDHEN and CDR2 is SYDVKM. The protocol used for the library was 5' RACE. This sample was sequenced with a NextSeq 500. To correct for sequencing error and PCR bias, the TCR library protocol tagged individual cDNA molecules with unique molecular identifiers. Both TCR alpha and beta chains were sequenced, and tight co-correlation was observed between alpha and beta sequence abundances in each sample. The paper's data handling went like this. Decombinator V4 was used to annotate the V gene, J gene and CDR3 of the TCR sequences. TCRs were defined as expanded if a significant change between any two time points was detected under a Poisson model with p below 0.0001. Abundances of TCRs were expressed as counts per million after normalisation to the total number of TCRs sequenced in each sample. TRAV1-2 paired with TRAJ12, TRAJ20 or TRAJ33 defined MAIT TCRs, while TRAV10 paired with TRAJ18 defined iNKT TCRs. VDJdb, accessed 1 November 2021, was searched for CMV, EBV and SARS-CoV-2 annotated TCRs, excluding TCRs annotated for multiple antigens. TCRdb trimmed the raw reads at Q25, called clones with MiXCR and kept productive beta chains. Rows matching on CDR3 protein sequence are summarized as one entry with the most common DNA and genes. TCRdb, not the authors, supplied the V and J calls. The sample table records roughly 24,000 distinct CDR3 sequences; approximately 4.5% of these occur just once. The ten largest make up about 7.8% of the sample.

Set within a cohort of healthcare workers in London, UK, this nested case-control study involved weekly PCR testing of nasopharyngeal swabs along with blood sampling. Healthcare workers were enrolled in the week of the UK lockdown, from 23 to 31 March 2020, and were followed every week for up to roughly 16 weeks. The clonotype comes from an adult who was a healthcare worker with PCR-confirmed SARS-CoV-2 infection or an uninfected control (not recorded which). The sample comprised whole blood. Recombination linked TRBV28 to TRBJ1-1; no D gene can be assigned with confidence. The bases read TGTGCCAGCAGTTACATCAGTAGCACTGAAGCTTTCTTT. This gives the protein CASSYISSTEAFF.